Included here is one TCR beta chain sequence, with context. What it binds is unknown. The source of the sample is a study of identical twins. Each donor (without exception) was a healthy Caucasian. The V gene end was trimmed by 0 bases and the J gene end by 2 bases; junction bases not matched to a gene: 10. There are 17 residues in the CDR3. Germline CDR1 is DFQATT and CDR2 is SNEGSKA (reference sequence). Study conclusions and caveats: Researchers caution that invariant MAIT and iNKT cells could partly confound zero-insertion analyses.

Template switching introduced a universal primer site, and the cDNA bore unique molecular identifiers. TCRdb called the 5' RACE reads again in MiXCR, with one record for every CDR3 protein. Among approximately 300,000 distinct CDR3 sequences listed, roughly 9.8% were seen once. Separately, the same data were catalogued under a study of yellow fever vaccine responses in identical twins.

The V and J genes are TRBV20-1 and TRBJ2-1; 7 bases agree with TRBD2. Sequencing was done on a sample of CD8+ T cells sorted from blood. The sequence was collected from a woman younger than 30 in good health. This CDR3 is CSARDLAAGITYNEQFF. The CDR3 region has the DNA TGCAGTGCTAGAGATCTAGCGGCAGGAATTACCTACAATGAGCAGTTCTTC.